The T cell receptor (beta chain) described here comes from a study of technical replicates of blood from a handful of donors. Looked up from germline, CDR1 is MNHEY and CDR2 is SMNVEV (reference sequence). The CDR3 is made up of 14 amino acids. V lost 5 bases and J lost 8, with 16 bases in between. Clones were sequenced by immunoSEQ multiplex PCR, and TCRdb holds only the in-frame ones, with some missing. The sample consists of more than 95,000 clones, about 95% of them appearing once. This sequence joins TRBV27 and TRBJ1-3, with D possibly being TRBD1 (6 bases). The sequence was obtained from a human donor in good health. Sequencing input: T cells isolated from PBMCs. The CDR3 loop is CASSPFASGDTIYF. The CDR3 DNA reads TGTGCCAGCAGTCCCTTTGCGTCAGGGGACACCATATATTTT.